These 15 T cell receptor beta chains were all obtained from the same sample, sequenced in a study of T cell changes during pregnancy in multiple sclerosis. Method: immunoSEQ multiplex PCR; TCRdb's copy keeps in-frame clones and lacks some. The sample lists more than 55,000 clones, approximately 90% occurring once. Material: peripheral blood, obtained after pregnancy. These receptors were taken from a female donor in good health, enrolled as a control in a pregnancy study.

This sequence joins TRBV6-1 and TRBJ2-7; 7 bases line up with TRBD2. The CDR3 totals 14 residues. J lost 3 bases, V lost 3 bases, and 5 bases had no gene match. The germline V gene has CDR1 MNHNS and CDR2 SASEGT. The CDR3 sequence: CASSEGLRYYEQYF. The CDR3 nucleotides read TGTGCCAGCAGTGAGGGACTAAGATACTACGAGCAGTACTTC.

The J gene is TRBJ2-5, the V gene TRBV4-3, with TRBD2 matching 11 bases. Germline V CDR1 and CDR2: LGHNA, YSLEER. This CDR3 is built from 15 residues. Trimming removed 0 bases from V and 3 bases from J; junction bases left unmatched: 0. The CDR3 DNA reads TGCGCCAGCAGCCAAGAACTAGCGGGGGAAGAGACCCAGTACTTC. This gives the protein CASSQELAGEETQYF.

This clone was detected only a few times. The genes are TRBV7-2 and TRBJ1-5, with D possibly TRBD1 on 5 matching bases. The germline CDR1 and CDR2 sequences are SGHTA and FQGNSA. The CDR3 contains 15 residues. The ends were cut back, 4 bases at V and 3 bases at J, with 13 bases in the middle. As DNA, the CDR3 is TGTGCCAGCAGCTCTGGGGGACTCCTCAATCAGCCCCAGCATTTT. Protein product: CASSSGGLLNQPQHF. The whole variable domain, filled in from reference TRBV7-2 and TRBJ1-5, reads GAGVSQSPSNKVTEKGKDVELRCDPISGHTALYWYRQSLGQGLEFLIYFQGNSAPDKSGLPSDRFSAERTGGSVSTLTIQRTQQEDSAVYLCASSSGGLLNQPQHFGDGTRLSIL.

The chain combines TRBV6-5 with TRBJ1-1, with unresolved D. The CDR3 loop spans 11 amino acids. Between the trimmed V and J ends, which lost 9 bases and 1 base, there was a span of 6 bases. The germline CDR1 and CDR2 sequences are MNHEY and SVGAGI. CDR3 DNA sequence: TGTGCCAGTAACTCGAACACTGAAGCTTTCTTT. Its protein product is CASNSNTEAFF.

This chain uses TRBV9 with TRBJ2-1; 7 bases match TRBD2. The CDR3 covers 15 residues. Losses at the gene ends were 4 bases for V and 4 bases for J; bases not matched to a gene: 8. The germline CDR1 and CDR2 sequences are SGDLS and YYNGEE. CDR3 sequence (DNA): TGTGCCAGCAGCTCCTGGGGCGGGGGTTACAATGAGCAGTTCTTC. Encoded protein: CASSSWGGGYNEQFF.

J is TRBJ2-3 and V is TRBV19; a weak D match, TRBD2 (6 bases). The V gene's germline CDR1 is LNHDA and CDR2 SQIVND (reference sequence). The length of the CDR3 is 14 residues. The V end lost 7 bases, the J end lost 1 base, and 12 bases lay between the germline ends. Here the CDR3 reads CASTPGTRTDTQYF. CDR3 DNA sequence: TGTGCCAGTACCCCCGGGACTCGCACAGATACGCAGTATTTT.

The chain recombines TRBV7-3 with TRBJ2-2; D remains ambiguous. Trimming removed 0 bases from V and 1 base from J, with 6 bases in between. The CDR3 runs to 15 residues. Germline loops: CDR1 SGHTA, CDR2 FQGTGA. CDR3 sequence (DNA): TGTGCCAGCAGCTTAACTCACGGGAACACCGGGGAGCTGTTTTTT. Amino acid sequence: CASSLTHGNTGELFF.

The rearrangement uses TRBV10-3 and TRBJ1-1, with a possible D match to TRBD1 (6 bases). The germline V gene has CDR1 ENHRY and CDR2 SYGVKD. This CDR3 has 15 amino acids. Between the trimmed V and J ends, which lost 2 bases and 0 bases, there was a span of 10 bases. CDR3 loop: CAISEGTIMNTEAFF. The CDR3 DNA sequence: TGTGCCATCAGTGAGGGGACAATAATGAACACTGAAGCTTTCTTT.

This clone was found once. The chain recombines TRBV27 with TRBJ1-1; perhaps TRBD1 as D (6 bases). V lost 4 bases and J 4 bases, leaving 22 bases between the germline ends. The CDR3 runs to 17 residues. Germline values: CDR1 MNHEY, CDR2 SMNVEV (reference sequence). The CDR3 DNA sequence: TGTGCCAGCAGTTCCCCCCCGACAGGTCCGGCCGTCACTGAAGCTTTCTTT. This encodes CASSSPPTGPAVTEAFF.

This chain joins TRBV29-1 and TRBJ2-7, with D possibly TRBD2 on 7 matching bases. Germline V CDR1 and CDR2: SQVTM, ANQGSEA. The CDR3 consists of 13 residues. Trimming pared 2 bases from V and 3 bases from J, leaving 11 bases between. CDR3: CSVERGGGYEQYF. CDR3 nucleotide sequence: TGCAGCGTTGAAAGGGGAGGGGGCTACGAGCAGTACTTC.

The rearrangement joins TRBV9 to TRBJ1-3; no clear D gene. Germline V gene lookup returns CDR1 SGDLS and CDR2 YYNGEE. Trimming pared 3 bases from V and 2 bases from J, leaving 9 bases between. This CDR3 comprises 14 residues. This CDR3 reads CASSGGEPGNTIYF. The CDR3 DNA reads as TGTGCCAGCAGCGGAGGAGAACCTGGAAACACCATATATTTT. Variable domain in full (rest from reference TRBV9 and TRBJ1-3): DSGVTQTPKHLITATGQRVTLRCSPRSGDLSVYWYQQSLDQGLQFLIQYYNGEERAKGNILERFSAQQFPDLHSELNLSSLELGDSALYFCASSGGEPGNTIYFGEGSWLTVV.

This chain joins TRBV7-8 and TRBJ2-7, with TRBD2 as a possible D gene (6 bases). This CDR3 spans 16 amino acids. Germline V CDR1 and CDR2: SGHVS, FQNEAQ. V shed 0 bases and J shed 5 bases, with 17 bases lying between them. CDR3 loop: CASSLARRELRHEQYF. The CDR3 DNA reads TGTGCCAGCAGCTTAGCGCGCCGGGAGCTACGGCACGAGCAGTACTTC.

The rearrangement uses TRBV10-3 and TRBJ2-5; 10 bases map to TRBD2. Germline assignment: CDR1 ENHRY and CDR2 SYGVKD. The V gene end was trimmed by 3 bases and the J gene end by 5 bases; junction bases not matched to a gene: 6. This CDR3 has 15 amino acids. The CDR3 DNA sequence: TGTGCCATCAGTGACTCTAGCGGGAGCGGGGAGACCCAGTACTTC. Translated: CAISDSSGSGETQYF.

The chain couples TRBV18 to TRBJ2-3; the D gene is possibly TRBD2 (5 bases). Trimming pared 0 bases from V and 2 bases from J, leaving 12 bases between. Looked up from germline, CDR1 is KGHSH and CDR2 is LQKENI. This CDR3 region has 16 residues. In DNA, the CDR3 is TGTGCCAGCTCACCACCGGGCTCGGGGAACACAGATACGCAGTATTTT. Its protein is CASSPPGSGNTDTQYF.

This clone was seen a single time. The chain employs TRBV27 and TRBJ2-1; TRBD2 matches at 11 bases. V lost 6 bases to trimming and J lost 5 bases; unmatched junction nucleotides: 9. The CDR3 contains 16 residues. CDR1 and CDR2 from the germline V gene are MNHEY and SMNVEV (reference sequence). Written as DNA, the CDR3 is TGTGCCAGCAGCCGCTTCGGGACTAGCGGTAACAATGAGCAGTTCTTC. Its protein product is CASSRFGTSGNNEQFF.